The present T cell receptor (beta chain) was sequenced within a study of blood T cell repertoires in COVID-19. The V gene end was trimmed by 2 bases and the J gene end by 5 bases; junction bases not matched to a gene: 1. The CDR3 is 13 amino acids. Germline V gene data show CDR1 as SGHTA and CDR2 as FQGNSA. Those who participated ranged in age from 18 to 89 years and resided in 20 to 30 US areas. All recovered Cohort 3 donors got two negative PCRs, got clearance, or saw symptom resolution. Libraries were prepared by immunoSEQ multiplex PCR; TCRdb keeps only in-frame clonotypes and omits some of them. The sample holds around 160,000 clones, 80% seen once.

The receptor was derived from a woman aged 55-70 years who had recovered from COVID-19. The chain joins TRBV7-2 to TRBJ2-7; TRBD1 matches at 9 bases. Input material: PBMCs or T cells enriched from blood (not recorded which). The CDR3 here is CASSLRDRDEQYF. CDR3 coding DNA: TGTGCCAGCAGCTTACGGGACAGGGACGAGCAGTACTTC.